Below, 19 T cell receptor beta chains from the same sample are listed, as sequenced in a study of cytomegalovirus exposure and HLA in healthy donors. In the PCR, 60 Vbeta and 13 Jbeta primers were used. The table came from immunoSEQ multiplex PCR; TCRdb's copy has only in-frame clones and leaves some out. The profile shows approximately 77,000 clones, approximately 78% of them singletons. The sequenced sample was PBMCs. These receptor sequences come from a man aged 35 to 55 in good health and CMV-seronegative.

The sample holds one count of this clone. The rearrangement joins TRBV7-9 to TRBJ2-3; 7 bases agree with TRBD2. Germline values: CDR1 SEHNR, CDR2 FQNEAQ (reference sequence). With 4 bases clipped from V and 0 bases from J, the junction kept 10 bases outside the gene matches. The CDR3 is made up of 17 amino acids. The CDR3 DNA reads TGTGCCAGCAGCTCCCTAGCGGAGACTACTAGCACAGATACGCAGTATTTT. Residues: CASSSLAETTSTDTQYF. Combining the CDR3 with reference TRBV7-9 and TRBJ2-3 gives the whole variable domain DTGVSQNPRHKITKRGQNVTFRCDPISEHNRLYWYRQTLGQGPEFLTYFQNEAQLEKSRLLSDRFSAERPKGSFSTLEIQRTEQGDSAMYLCASSSLAETTSTDTQYFGPGTRLTVL.

The gene calls are TRBV6-5 and TRBJ2-3; D remains unclear. The CDR3 has 15 residues. Trimming pared 2 bases from V and 0 bases from J, leaving 9 bases between. Per the germline V gene, CDR1 is MNHEY and CDR2 is SVGAGI. The CDR3 sequence: CASSYRAQSTDTQYF. For the CDR3, the DNA is TGTGCCAGCAGTTACAGAGCGCAAAGCACAGATACGCAGTATTTT.

V usage is TRBV6-4 and J usage is TRBJ1-5, with 10 positions matching TRBD1. CDR1 is MRHNA and CDR2 is SNTAGT in the germline V gene. The J segment lost 2 bases and the V segment lost 10 bases, leaving 5 bases of the junction unmatched. The length of the CDR3 is 14 residues. CDR3 protein: CANRDRGCNQPQHF. In DNA form, the CDR3 reads TGTGCCAACAGGGACAGGGGTTGCAATCAGCCCCAGCATTTT.

This clone was observed a few times. A read error may produce the germline difference seen at one junction end. This rearrangement joins TRBV7-7 to TRBJ2-3; no clear D gene. The germline V gene has CDR1 SSHAT and CDR2 FNYEAQ (reference sequence). The CDR3 covers 13 residues. CDR3 region: CASSLNRFSTQYF. CDR3 coding DNA: TGTGCTAGCAGCTTAAACCGATTCAGTACGCAGTATTTT.

CDR3 amino acids: CASSNIGGVTSAQFF. The CDR3 DNA follows: TGTGCCAGCAGCAACATCGGGGGGGTCACATCAGCGCAGTTCTTC. The chain is built from TRBV6-5 and TRBJ2-1; 8 nucleotides agree with TRBD2. Germline assignment: CDR1 MNHEY and CDR2 SVGAGI. This CDR3 is built from 15 residues. Trimming at V came to 6 bases and at J to 12 bases, leaving 16 bases not matched to a gene.

This clone occurred a few times. The V and J genes are TRBV5-1 and TRBJ2-3; 9 bases map to TRBD2. The V gene's germline CDR1 is SGHRS and CDR2 YFSETQ. The CDR3 is made up of 16 amino acids. V trimming: 0 bases; J trimming: 3 bases; junction bases outside the gene matches: 5. CDR3 DNA: TGCGCCAGCAGCTTGGCCGGCGCGGGAGGGACAGATACGCAGTATTTT. Translation gives CASSLAGAGGTDTQYF. The entire variable domain, with the rest obtained from reference TRBV5-1 and TRBJ2-3, is as follows: KAGVTQTPRYLIKTRGQQVTLSCSPISGHRSVSWYQQTPGQGLQFLFEYFSETQRNKGNFPGRFSGRQFSNSRSEMNVSTLELGDSALYLCASSLAGAGGTDTQYFGPGTRLTVL.

The J gene is TRBJ1-1, the V gene TRBV7-6; TRBD1 matches 8 bases. V dropped 5 bases and J dropped 4; count of bases not matched to a gene: 9. Germline-derived CDR1 and CDR2 are SGHVS and FNYEAQ. The CDR3 consists of 15 residues. The CDR3 DNA follows: TGTGCCAGCAGCGCAACCAAGGGGACAGGCACTGAAGCTTTCTTT. It yields the protein CASSATKGTGTEAFF.

The chain is built from TRBV30 and TRBJ2-5, with 9 bases identical to TRBD1. The CDR3 spans 12 residues. V was pared by 5 bases and J by 11 bases, with 9 bases of the junction left unmatched. Germline lookup yields CDR1 GTSNPN and CDR2 SVGIG (reference sequence). Here the CDR3 reads CAWSGTGWEQYF. The CDR3 region has the DNA TGTGCCTGGTCCGGGACAGGGTGGGAGCAGTACTTC.

The J gene is TRBJ1-1, the V gene TRBV29-1, with 9 bases identical to TRBD1. The V segment lost 4 bases and the J segment 7 bases; nucleotides outside the gene matches: 7. CDR3 length: 13 amino acids. Germline V gene sequence: CDR1 SQVTM, CDR2 ANQGSEA. The CDR3 reads CSVARQGGREAFF. DNA for the CDR3: TGCAGCGTTGCTAGACAGGGGGGCCGTGAAGCTTTCTTT.

This sequence joins TRBV29-1 and TRBJ2-1, with 16 bases fitting TRBD2. The CDR3 has 15 amino acids. V dropped 6 bases and J dropped 7; count of bases not matched to a gene: 6. Germline assignment: CDR1 SQVTM and CDR2 ANQGSEA. The CDR3 DNA reads as TGCAGCGTCCAGGGACTAGCGGGAGGGTGGAATGAGCAGTTCTTC. Its translation is CSVQGLAGGWNEQFF.

The rearrangement links TRBV28 to TRBJ1-2; no reliable D call. V was clipped by 5 bases and J by 4 bases, with 17 bases between them. The CDR3 covers 15 residues. Germline values: CDR1 MDHEN, CDR2 SYDVKM. CDR3 region: CASSVHRVESYGYTF. The CDR3 DNA follows: TGTGCCAGCAGTGTACACCGGGTAGAATCCTATGGCTACACCTTC.

This chain uses TRBV6-5 with TRBJ1-1; D is unclear. The CDR3 sequence is 13 residues long. Germline V gene data show CDR1 as MNHEY and CDR2 as SVGAGI. The V end lost 0 bases, the J end lost 5 bases, and 7 bases lay between the germline ends. CDR3 DNA sequence: TGTGCCAGCAGTTACTCCCCTCAGACTGAAGCTTTCTTT. Its translation: CASSYSPQTEAFF.

This clone was found a few times. The chain couples TRBV7-3 to TRBJ2-1, with 10 bases identical to TRBD2. The V and J ends lost 3 bases and 7 bases, in that order; junction bases with no gene match: 6. The germline CDR1 and CDR2 sequences are SGHTA and FQGTGA. The CDR3 is made up of 15 amino acids. The CDR3 nucleotides are TGTGCCAGCAGCTTCCTAGCGGGAGTTGGGAATGAGCAGTTCTTC. The encoded protein is CASSFLAGVGNEQFF. Supplemented by reference TRBV7-3 and TRBJ2-1, the full variable domain reads GAGVSQTPSNKVTEKGKYVELRCDPISGHTALYWYRQSLGQGPEFLIYFQGTGAADDSGLPNDRFFAVRPEGSVSTLKIQRTERGDSAVYLCASSFLAGVGNEQFFGPGTRLTVL.

The rearrangement links TRBV18 to TRBJ1-5; D not resolved. The CDR3 has 14 amino acids. CDR1 KGHSH and CDR2 LQKENI come from the germline V gene. V was trimmed by 6 bases and J by 3 bases, leaving 12 bases between them. The CDR3 here is CASSAVGDNQPQHF. As DNA, the CDR3 is TGTGCCAGCTCGGCCGTCGGAGACAATCAGCCCCAGCATTTT.

This rearrangement joins TRBV7-6 to TRBJ2-1, with 10 bases aligning to TRBD2. The CDR3 has 17 residues. The ends lost 5 bases at V and 2 bases at J; junction bases unmatched: 9. CDR1 and CDR2 from the germline V gene are SGHVS and FNYEAQ. CDR3 sequence: CASSAQPSGSAYNEQFF. DNA for the CDR3: TGTGCCAGCAGCGCCCAGCCTAGCGGGAGTGCCTACAATGAGCAGTTCTTC. The variable domain in full, with the rest retrieved from reference TRBV7-6 and TRBJ2-1, is GAGVSQSPRYKVTKRGQDVALRCDPISGHVSLYWYRQALGQGPEFLTYFNYEAQQDKSGLPNDRFSAERPEGSISTLTIQRTEQRDSAMYRCASSAQPSGSAYNEQFFGPGTRLTVL.

This sequence joins TRBV5-1 and TRBJ2-7; 8 positions agree with TRBD2. The ends lost 4 bases at V and 0 bases at J; junction bases unmatched: 9. Germline-derived CDR1 and CDR2 are SGHRS and YFSETQ. The CDR3 loop spans 16 amino acids. CDR3 coding DNA: TGCGCCAGCAGCCAAACCGGGGGGGCGAGCTCCTACGAGCAGTACTTC. As protein: CASSQTGGASSYEQYF.

This chain connects TRBV28 to TRBJ1-2, with no clear D. Trimming shortened V by 3 bases and J by 9 bases, and 8 bases separated the two germline ends. The CDR3 has 11 residues. Germline V gene sequence: CDR1 MDHEN, CDR2 SYDVKM. This CDR3 reads CASSLAMSYTF. The CDR3 nucleotides are TGTGCCAGCAGTTTGGCAATGAGCTACACCTTC.

This clone was detected only a few times. The rearrangement links TRBV10-3 to TRBJ1-4; D is perhaps TRBD1 (6 bases). Germline V gene lookup returns CDR1 ENHRY and CDR2 SYGVKD. Trimming took off 6 bases at V and 5 bases at J, with 13 bases between the two ends. The CDR3 covers 14 residues. CDR3 protein: CAISSDRLNEKLFF. DNA of the CDR3: TGTGCCATCAGCTCGGACAGACTAAATGAAAAACTGTTTTTT.

This clone appeared a single time. This CDR3 is also generated by other DNA sequences in the sample. The V and J genes are TRBV30 and TRBJ1-5, with a tentative D call TRBD1 (5 bases). The V gene lost 0 bases and the J gene lost 5 bases, with 8 bases spanning the gap. Germline V gene lookup returns CDR1 GTSNPN and CDR2 SVGIG (reference sequence). CDR3 length: 13 residues. The CDR3 sequence is CAWSVGGDQPQHF. CDR3 bases: TGTGCCTGGAGTGTCGGAGGGGATCAGCCCCAGCATTTT.